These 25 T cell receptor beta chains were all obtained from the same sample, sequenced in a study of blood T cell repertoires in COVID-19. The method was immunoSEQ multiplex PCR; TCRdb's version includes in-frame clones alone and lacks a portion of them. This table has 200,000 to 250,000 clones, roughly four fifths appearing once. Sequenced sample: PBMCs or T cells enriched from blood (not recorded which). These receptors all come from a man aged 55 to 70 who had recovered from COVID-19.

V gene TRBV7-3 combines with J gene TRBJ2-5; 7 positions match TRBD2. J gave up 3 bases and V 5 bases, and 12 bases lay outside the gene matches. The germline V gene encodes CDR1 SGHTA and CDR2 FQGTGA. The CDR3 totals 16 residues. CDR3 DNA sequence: TGTGCCAGCAGCCCTGAGGGAGGGCGAGGGGAAGAGACCCAGTACTTC. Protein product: CASSPEGGRGEETQYF.

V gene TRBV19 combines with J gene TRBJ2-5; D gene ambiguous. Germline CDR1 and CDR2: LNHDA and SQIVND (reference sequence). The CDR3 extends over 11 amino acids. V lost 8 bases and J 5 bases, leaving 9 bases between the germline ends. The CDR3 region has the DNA TGTGCCAGTGGGTTGCGGGAGACCCAGTACTTC. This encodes CASGLRETQYF.

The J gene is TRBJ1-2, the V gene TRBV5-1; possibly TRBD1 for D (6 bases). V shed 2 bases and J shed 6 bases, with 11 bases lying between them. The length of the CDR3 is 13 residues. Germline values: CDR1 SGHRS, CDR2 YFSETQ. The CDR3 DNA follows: TGCGCCAGCAGCTTACAGGGAGACAATGGCTACACCTTC. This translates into CASSLQGDNGYTF.

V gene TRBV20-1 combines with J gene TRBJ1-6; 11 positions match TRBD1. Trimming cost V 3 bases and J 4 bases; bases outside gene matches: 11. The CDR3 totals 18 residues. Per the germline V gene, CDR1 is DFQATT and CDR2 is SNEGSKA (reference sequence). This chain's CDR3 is CSASQYGQGASYNSPLHF. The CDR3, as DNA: TGCAGTGCTAGTCAGTATGGACAGGGGGCTTCATATAATTCACCCCTCCACTTT.

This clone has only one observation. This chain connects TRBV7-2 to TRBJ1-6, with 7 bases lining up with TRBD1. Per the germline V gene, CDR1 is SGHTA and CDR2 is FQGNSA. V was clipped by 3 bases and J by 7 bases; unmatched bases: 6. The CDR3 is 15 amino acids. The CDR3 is CASSLQGVGNSPLHF. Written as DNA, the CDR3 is TGTGCCAGCAGCTTGCAGGGGGTGGGGAATTCACCCCTCCACTTT.

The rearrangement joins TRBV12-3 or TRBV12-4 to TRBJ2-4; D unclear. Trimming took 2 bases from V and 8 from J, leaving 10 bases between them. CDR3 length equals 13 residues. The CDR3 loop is CASSLFNEDIQYF. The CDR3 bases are TGTGCCAGCAGTTTATTTAACGAGGACATTCAGTACTTC.

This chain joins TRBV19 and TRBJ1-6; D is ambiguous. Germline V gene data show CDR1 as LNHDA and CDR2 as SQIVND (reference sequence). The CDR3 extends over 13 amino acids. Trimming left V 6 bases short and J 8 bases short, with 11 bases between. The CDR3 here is CASSDTWDSPLHF. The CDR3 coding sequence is TGTGCCAGTAGCGACACTTGGGATTCACCCCTCCACTTT.

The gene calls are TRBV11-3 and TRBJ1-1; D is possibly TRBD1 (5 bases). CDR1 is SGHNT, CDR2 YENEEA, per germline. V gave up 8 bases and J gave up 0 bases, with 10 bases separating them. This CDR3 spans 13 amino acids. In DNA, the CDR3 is TGTGCCAGCGCAGGGTCTATGAACACTGAAGCTTTCTTT. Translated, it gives CASAGSMNTEAFF.

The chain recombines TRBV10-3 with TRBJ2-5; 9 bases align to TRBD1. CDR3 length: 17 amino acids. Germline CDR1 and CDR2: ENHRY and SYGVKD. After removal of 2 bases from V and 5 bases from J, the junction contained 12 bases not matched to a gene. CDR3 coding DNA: TGTGCCATCAGTGAGCTAGCCGGGACAGGGTCGGGGGAGACCCAGTACTTC. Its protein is CAISELAGTGSGETQYF.

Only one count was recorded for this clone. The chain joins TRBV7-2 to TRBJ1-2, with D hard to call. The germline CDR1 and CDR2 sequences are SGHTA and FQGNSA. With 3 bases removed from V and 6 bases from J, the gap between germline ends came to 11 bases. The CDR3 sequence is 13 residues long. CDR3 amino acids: CASSFRQTNGYTF. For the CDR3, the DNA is TGTGCCAGCAGCTTCCGCCAGACTAATGGCTACACCTTC.

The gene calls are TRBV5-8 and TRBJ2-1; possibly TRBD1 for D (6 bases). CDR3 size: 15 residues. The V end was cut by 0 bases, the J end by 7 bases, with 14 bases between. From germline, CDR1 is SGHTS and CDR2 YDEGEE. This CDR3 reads CASSLVTGTLNEQFF. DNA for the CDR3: TGTGCCAGCAGCTTGGTCACAGGGACCCTTAATGAGCAGTTCTTC.

The CDR3 loop is CASSLFHGSSSYEQYF. CDR3 DNA sequence: TGTGCCAGCAGCCTTTTCCACGGTTCTAGCTCCTACGAGCAGTACTTC. J is TRBJ2-7 and V is TRBV7-2, with D hard to call. This CDR3 is 16 amino acids long. Germline V CDR1 and CDR2: SGHTA, FQGNSA. Between the trimmed V and J ends, which lost 5 bases and 0 bases, there was a span of 17 bases.

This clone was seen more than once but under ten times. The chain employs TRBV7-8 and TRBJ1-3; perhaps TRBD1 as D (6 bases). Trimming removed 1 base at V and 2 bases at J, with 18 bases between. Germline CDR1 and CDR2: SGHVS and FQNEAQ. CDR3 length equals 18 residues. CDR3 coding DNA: TGTGCCAGCAGCTTAGAGGGGATAGGGTGGGACACTGGAAACACCATATATTTT. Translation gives CASSLEGIGWDTGNTIYF.

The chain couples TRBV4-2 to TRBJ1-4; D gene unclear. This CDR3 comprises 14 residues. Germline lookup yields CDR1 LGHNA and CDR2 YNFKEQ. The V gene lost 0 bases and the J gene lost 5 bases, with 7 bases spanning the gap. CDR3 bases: TGTGCCAGCAGCCAAGACACCCGGAATGAAAAACTGTTTTTT. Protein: CASSQDTRNEKLFF.

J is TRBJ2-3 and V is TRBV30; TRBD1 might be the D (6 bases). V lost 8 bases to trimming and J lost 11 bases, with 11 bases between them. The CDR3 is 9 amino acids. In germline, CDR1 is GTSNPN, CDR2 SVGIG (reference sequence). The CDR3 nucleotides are TGTGCCCTTAGCAGGGGGCAGTATTTT. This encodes CALSRGQYF. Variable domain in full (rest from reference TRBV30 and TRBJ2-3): SQTIHQWPATLVQPVGSPLSLECTVEGTSNPNLYWYRQAAGRGLQLLFYSVGIGQISSEVPQNLSASRPQDRQFILSSKKLLLSDSGFYLCALSRGQYFGPGTRLTVL.

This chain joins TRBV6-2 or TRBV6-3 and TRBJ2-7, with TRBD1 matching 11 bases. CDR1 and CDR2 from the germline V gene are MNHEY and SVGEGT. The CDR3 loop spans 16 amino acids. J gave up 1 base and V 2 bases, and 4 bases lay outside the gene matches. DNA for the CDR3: TGTGCCAGCAGTTACGGTTGGGACAGGGGGTCCTACGAGCAGTACTTC. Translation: CASSYGWDRGSYEQYF.

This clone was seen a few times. The CDR3 region has the DNA TGTGCCAGCACCCAACAGGGGGGCGGTAATTCACCCCTCCACTTT. Translated, it gives CASTQQGGGNSPLHF. This chain connects TRBV2 to TRBJ1-6; 8 positions match TRBD1. The CDR3 sequence is 15 residues long. Trimming at V came to 7 bases and at J to 6 bases, leaving 8 bases not matched to a gene. Germline values: CDR1 SNHLY, CDR2 FYNNEI.

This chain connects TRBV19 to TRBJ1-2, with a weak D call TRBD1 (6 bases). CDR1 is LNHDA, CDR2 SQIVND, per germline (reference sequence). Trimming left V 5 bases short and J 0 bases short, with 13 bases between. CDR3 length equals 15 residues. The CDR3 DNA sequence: TGTGCCAGTAGTTACCCGGGACAAACTAACTATGGCTACACCTTC. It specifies CASSYPGQTNYGYTF.

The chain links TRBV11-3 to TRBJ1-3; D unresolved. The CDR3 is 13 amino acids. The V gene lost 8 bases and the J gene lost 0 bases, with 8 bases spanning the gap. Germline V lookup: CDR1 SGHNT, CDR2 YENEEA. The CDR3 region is CASRADSGNTIYF. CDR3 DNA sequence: TGTGCCAGCCGCGCGGACTCTGGAAACACCATATATTTT.

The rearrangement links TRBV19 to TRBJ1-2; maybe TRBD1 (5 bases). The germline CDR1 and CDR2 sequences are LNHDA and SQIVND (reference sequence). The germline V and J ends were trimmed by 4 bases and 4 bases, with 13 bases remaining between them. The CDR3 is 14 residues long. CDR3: CASSNPPDSYGYTF. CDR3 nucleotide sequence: TGTGCCAGTAGTAACCCCCCCGACAGCTATGGCTACACCTTC. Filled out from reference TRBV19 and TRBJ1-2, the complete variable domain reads DGGITQSPKYLFRKEGQNVTLSCEQNLNHDAMYWYRQDPGQGLRLIYYSQIVNDFQKGDIAEGYSVSREKKESFPLTVTSAQKNPTAFYLCASSNPPDSYGYTFGSGTRLTVV.

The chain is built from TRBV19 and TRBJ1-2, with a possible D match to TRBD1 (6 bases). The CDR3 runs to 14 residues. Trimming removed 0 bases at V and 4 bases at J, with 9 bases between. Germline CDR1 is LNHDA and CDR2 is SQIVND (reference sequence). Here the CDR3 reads CASSIDRDTYGYTF. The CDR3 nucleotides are TGTGCCAGTAGTATAGATAGGGACACCTATGGCTACACCTTC.

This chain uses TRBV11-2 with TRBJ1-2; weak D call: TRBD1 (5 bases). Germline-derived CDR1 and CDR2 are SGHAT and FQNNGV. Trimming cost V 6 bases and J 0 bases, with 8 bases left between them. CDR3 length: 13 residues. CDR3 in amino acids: CASSYRPNYGYTF. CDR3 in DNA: TGTGCCAGCAGTTACAGGCCTAACTATGGCTACACCTTC.

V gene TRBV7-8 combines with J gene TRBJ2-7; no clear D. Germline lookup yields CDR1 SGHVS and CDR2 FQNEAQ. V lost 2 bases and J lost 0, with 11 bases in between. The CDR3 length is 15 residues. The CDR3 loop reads CASSLRGRSSYEQYF. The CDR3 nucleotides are TGTGCCAGCAGCTTACGCGGAAGGAGCTCCTACGAGCAGTACTTC.

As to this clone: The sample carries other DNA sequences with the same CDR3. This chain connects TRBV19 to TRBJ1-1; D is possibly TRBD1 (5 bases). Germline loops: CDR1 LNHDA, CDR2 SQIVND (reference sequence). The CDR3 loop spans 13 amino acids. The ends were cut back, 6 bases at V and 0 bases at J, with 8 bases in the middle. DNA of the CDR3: TGTGCCAGTAGCACGACAGTGAACACTGAAGCTTTCTTT. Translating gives CASSTTVNTEAFF.

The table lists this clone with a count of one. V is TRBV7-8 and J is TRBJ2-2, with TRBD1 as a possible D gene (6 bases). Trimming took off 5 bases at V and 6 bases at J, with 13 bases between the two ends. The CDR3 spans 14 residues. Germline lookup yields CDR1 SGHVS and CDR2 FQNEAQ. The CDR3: CASSVLQGSGELFF. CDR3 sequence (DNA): TGTGCCAGCAGCGTTTTACAGGGTTCCGGGGAGCTGTTTTTT.